The clone carrying this T cell receptor (beta chain) was found a few times. The antigen is undetermined. These data belong to a study of cytomegalovirus exposure and HLA in healthy donors. Across the whole study: Early released data had about 80 million unique TCRs, all coming from HLA-typed donors. Notes on the study in general: Later analysis placed DRB1 highest and HLA-C lowest in TCR association rates, which differed by HLA locus. Cytomegalovirus status, reportedly, was diagnosed with high specificity and sensitivity by the classifier.

The PCR ran on 60 Vbeta and 13 Jbeta primers. Authors' processing steps: Later, tens of millions of unique TCR beta chains were counted in an analysis, and approximately 10 million of them were shared. Only in-frame clones appear in the TCRdb table, and some are missing; sequencing was by immunoSEQ multiplex PCR. That table supplies the V and J calls and clone size; D and trimming were determined from the DNA. Of 77,000 or so clones listed, roughly 75% were seen once; the top ten hold approximately 7.2%. This CDR3 has 16 amino acids. The sequenced sample consisted of PBMCs. The rearrangement joins TRBV21-1 to TRBJ1-6; the D call TRBD1 from the table was never checked on the DNA. TRBV21-1 is a pseudogene. This TCR was recovered from a woman between 35 and 50 years old in good health and CMV-seronegative. The CDR3 here is CASSKERTGGYSPLHF. In nucleotides, the CDR3 is TGTGCCAGCAGCAAAGAAAGGACAGGGGGTTATTCACCCCTCCACTTT.